This T cell receptor beta chain was captured in a study of Ad26.COV2.S vaccination and SARS-CoV-2 variants. Turning to the study itself: The authors gave Ad26.COV2.S intramuscularly, either once or twice 56 days apart.

Treatment specified: 15 to 20 received Ad26.COV2.S at low or high dose, single or two shots; about 5 received placebo; per-sample allocation not given. The samples date from day 63 after the first vaccine or placebo injection. TCRdb keeps only in-frame clones here, not all; method: immunoSEQ multiplex PCR. The sample lists about 680,000 clones; around 92% were seen once. Broader study findings: Vaccine recipients had higher spike-specific TCR breadth than placebo recipients. The study found similar non-spike TCR breadth in vaccine and placebo recipients.

Of note for this clone: Its antigen is not known.

Germline values: CDR1 SGHKS, CDR2 YYEKEE (reference sequence). With 1 base removed from V and 2 bases from J, the gap between germline ends came to 13 bases. The CDR3 has 15 residues. The sample consisted of peripheral blood, taken in a trial of Ad26.COV2.S vaccine versus placebo. The source is a person between 18 and 59 years old who received the Ad26.COV2.S COVID-19 vaccine or a placebo. V gene TRBV5-5 combines with J gene TRBJ2-7; D is possibly TRBD2 (6 bases). CDR3 sequence (DNA): TGTGCCAGCAGCTTGCTGCGGGGAGAAACCTACGAGCAGTACTTC. This gives the protein CASSLLRGETYEQYF.